This T cell receptor beta chain was found in a study of blood T cell repertoires in COVID-19. Whole-study context: The origin of the acute and convalescent COVID-19 samples was the United States, Italy and Spain. T cells, B-cell-depleted T cells, or PBMCs provided the cDNA or gDNA that served as material.

Original processing notes: Quantification of nucleated cells was approximated via reference gene primer amplification. Profiled with immunoSEQ multiplex PCR; TCRdb holds only in-frame clones, not every one. D and trimming were read from the DNA, whereas the V and J calls and clone size are those reported in that table. This table has about 140,000 clones, 80% to 90% appearing once. The J segment lost 2 bases and the V segment lost 10 bases, leaving 11 bases of the junction unmatched. The germline gives CDR1 MDHEN, CDR2 SYDVKM. The CDR3 loop spans 14 amino acids. Sample: peripheral blood. The chain employs TRBV28 and TRBJ2-7; 7 bases align to TRBD2. The clonotype originates from a man aged 55 to 69 with active or convalescent COVID-19. The CDR3 coding sequence is TGTGCCACCTCCGGGGAGGGACTAACCTACGAGCAGTACTTC. This encodes CATSGEGLTYEQYF.